This T cell receptor beta chain appears in the sequencing data of a study of T cells of healthy individuals. MiXCR, applied by TCRdb to the 5' RACE reads, yields one record per CDR3 protein. The sample lists 55,000 to 65,000 distinct CDR3 sequences, around 15% seen once, with 4% to 5% in the top ten. Per germline, CDR1 SEHNR and CDR2 FQNEAQ (reference sequence). This CDR3 has 13 residues. Trimming removed 6 bases from V and 3 bases from J, with 12 bases in between. This TCR derives from a human donor in good health. The chain is built from TRBV7-9 and TRBJ2-7; no reliable D call. The CDR3 is CASSLGSDYEQYF. As DNA, the CDR3 is TGTGCCAGCAGTCTTGGGTCGGACTACGAGCAGTACTTC.